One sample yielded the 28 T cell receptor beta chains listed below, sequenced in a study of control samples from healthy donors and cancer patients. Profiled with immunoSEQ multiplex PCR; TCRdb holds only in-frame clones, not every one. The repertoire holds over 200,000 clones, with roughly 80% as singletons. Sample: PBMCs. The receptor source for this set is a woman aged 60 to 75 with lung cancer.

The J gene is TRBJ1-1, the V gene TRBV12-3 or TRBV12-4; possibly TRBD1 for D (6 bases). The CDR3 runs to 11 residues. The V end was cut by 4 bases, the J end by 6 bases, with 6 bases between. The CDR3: CASSYRAEAFF. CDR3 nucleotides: TGTGCCAGCAGTTACAGGGCTGAAGCTTTCTTT.

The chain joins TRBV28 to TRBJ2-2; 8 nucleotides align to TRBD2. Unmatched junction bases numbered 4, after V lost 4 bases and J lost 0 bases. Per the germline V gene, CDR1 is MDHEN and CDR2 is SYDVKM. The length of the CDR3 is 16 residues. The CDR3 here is CASSSPTSANTGELFF. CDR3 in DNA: TGTGCCAGCAGTTCTCCGACTAGCGCGAACACCGGGGAGCTGTTTTTT.

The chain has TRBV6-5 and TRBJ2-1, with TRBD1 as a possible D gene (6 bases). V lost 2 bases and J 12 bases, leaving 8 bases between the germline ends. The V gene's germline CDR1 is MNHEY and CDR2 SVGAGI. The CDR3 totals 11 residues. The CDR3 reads CASSYMGAQFF. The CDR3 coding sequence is TGTGCCAGCAGTTACATGGGGGCGCAGTTCTTC.

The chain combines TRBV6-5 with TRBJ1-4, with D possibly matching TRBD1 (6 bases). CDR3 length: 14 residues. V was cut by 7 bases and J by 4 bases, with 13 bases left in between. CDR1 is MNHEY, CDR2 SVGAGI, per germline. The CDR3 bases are TGTGCCAGCAAATGGACAGCTAATAATGAAAAACTGTTTTTT. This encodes CASKWTANNEKLFF.

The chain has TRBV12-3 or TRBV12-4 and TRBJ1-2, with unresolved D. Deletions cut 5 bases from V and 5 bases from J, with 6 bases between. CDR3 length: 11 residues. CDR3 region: CASSEGYGYTF. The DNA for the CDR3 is TGTGCCAGCAGTGAGGGTTATGGCTACACCTTC.

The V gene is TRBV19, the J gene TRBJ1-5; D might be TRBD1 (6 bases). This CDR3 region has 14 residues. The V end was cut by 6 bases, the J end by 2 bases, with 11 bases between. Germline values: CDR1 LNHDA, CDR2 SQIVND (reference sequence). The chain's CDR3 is CASRQGMGNQPQHF. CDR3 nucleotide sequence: TGTGCCAGTAGGCAGGGGATGGGCAATCAGCCCCAGCATTTT.

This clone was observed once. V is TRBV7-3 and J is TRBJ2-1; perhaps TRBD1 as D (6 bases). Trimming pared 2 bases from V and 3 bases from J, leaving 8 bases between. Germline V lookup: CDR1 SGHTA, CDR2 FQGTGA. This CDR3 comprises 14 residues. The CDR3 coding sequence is TGTGCCAGCAGCTTATTAGGGGGCTACAATGAGCAGTTCTTC. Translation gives CASSLLGGYNEQFF.

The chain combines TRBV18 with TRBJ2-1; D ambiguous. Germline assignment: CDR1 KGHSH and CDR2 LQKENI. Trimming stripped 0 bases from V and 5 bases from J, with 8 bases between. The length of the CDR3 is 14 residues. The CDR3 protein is CASSPPIRNNEQFF. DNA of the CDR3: TGTGCCAGCTCACCACCAATTCGTAACAATGAGCAGTTCTTC.

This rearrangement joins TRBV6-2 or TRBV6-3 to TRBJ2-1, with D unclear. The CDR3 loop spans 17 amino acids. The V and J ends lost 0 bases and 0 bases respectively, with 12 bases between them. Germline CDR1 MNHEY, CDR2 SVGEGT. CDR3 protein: CASSYSSRSSSYNEQFF. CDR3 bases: TGTGCCAGCAGTTACTCGTCTCGTTCTAGCTCCTACAATGAGCAGTTCTTC.

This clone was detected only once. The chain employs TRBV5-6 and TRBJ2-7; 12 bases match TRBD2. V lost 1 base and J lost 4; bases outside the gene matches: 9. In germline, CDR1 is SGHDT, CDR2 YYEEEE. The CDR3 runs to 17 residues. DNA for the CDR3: TGTGCCAGCAGCTTGACCGGACTAGCGGGGAAAGAATACGAGCAGTACTTC. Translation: CASSLTGLAGKEYEQYF.

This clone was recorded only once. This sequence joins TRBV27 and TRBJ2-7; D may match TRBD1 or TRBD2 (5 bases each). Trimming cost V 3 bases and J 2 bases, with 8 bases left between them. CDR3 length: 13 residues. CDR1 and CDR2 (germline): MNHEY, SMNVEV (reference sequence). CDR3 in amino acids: CASSFLGAYEQYF. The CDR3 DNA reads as TGTGCCAGCAGTTTTCTGGGGGCCTACGAGCAGTACTTC.

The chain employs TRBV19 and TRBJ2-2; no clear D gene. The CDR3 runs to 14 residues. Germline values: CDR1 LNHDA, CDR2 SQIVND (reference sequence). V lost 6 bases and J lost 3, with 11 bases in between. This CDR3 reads CASSDPNYTGELFF. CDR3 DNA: TGTGCCAGTAGCGACCCGAATTACACCGGGGAGCTGTTTTTT.

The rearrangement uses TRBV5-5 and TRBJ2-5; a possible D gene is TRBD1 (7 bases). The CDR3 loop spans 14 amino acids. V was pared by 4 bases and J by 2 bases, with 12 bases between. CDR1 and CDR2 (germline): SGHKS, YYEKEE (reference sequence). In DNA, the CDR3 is TGTGCCAGCAGCCCGCGGGACAGTCAAGAGACCCAGTACTTC. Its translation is CASSPRDSQETQYF.

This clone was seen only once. Here the CDR3 reads CSTDYAGNEQFF. The CDR3 DNA is TGCAGCACCGACTATGCAGGTAATGAGCAGTTCTTC. The V and J genes are TRBV29-1 and TRBJ2-1; TRBD2 might be the D (5 bases). Trimming took off 8 bases at V and 7 bases at J, with 15 bases between the two ends. CDR3 size: 12 residues. Looked up from germline, CDR1 is SQVTM and CDR2 is ANQGSEA.

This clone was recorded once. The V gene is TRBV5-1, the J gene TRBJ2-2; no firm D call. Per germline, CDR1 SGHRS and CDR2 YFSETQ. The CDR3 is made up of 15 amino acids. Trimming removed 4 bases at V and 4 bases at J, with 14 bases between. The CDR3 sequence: CASSDPRHATGELFF. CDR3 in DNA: TGCGCCAGCAGCGATCCCAGACACGCCACCGGGGAGCTGTTTTTT.

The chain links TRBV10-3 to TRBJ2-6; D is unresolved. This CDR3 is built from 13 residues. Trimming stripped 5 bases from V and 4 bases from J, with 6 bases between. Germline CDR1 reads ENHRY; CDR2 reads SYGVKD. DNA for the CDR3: TGTGCCATCAGTCAGGTCGGGGCCAACGTCCTGACTTTC. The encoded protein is CAISQVGANVLTF.

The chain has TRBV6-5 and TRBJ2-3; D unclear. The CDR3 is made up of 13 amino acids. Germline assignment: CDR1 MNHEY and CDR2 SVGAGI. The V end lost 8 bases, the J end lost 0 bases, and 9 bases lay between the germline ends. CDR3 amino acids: CASLATSTDTQYF. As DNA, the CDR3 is TGTGCCAGCCTGGCGACTAGCACAGATACGCAGTATTTT.

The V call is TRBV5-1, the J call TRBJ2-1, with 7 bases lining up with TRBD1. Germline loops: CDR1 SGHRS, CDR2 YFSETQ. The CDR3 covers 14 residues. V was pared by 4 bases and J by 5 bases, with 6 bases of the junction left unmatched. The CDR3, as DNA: TGCGCCAGCAGCCTCCGACAGGGAAACAATGAGCAGTTCTTC. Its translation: CASSLRQGNNEQFF.

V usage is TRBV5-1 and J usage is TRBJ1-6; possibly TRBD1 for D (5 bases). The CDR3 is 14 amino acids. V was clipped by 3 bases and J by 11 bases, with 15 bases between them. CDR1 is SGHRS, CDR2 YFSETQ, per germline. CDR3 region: CASSSERGEAPLHF. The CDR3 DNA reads TGCGCCAGCAGCTCGGAGAGGGGAGAGGCACCCCTCCACTTT.

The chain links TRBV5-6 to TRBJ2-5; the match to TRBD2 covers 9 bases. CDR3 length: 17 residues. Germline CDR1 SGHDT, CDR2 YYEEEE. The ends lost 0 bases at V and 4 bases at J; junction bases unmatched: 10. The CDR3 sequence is CASSLVRGGAGGETQYF. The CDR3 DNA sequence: TGTGCCAGCAGCTTGGTTCGCGGGGGGGCCGGGGGAGAGACCCAGTACTTC.

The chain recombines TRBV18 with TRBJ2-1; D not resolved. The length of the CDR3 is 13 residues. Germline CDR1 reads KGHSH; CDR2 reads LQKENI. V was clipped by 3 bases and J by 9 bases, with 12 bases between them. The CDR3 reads CASSPNKGAEQFF. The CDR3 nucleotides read TGTGCCAGCTCACCCAACAAAGGTGCTGAGCAGTTCTTC.

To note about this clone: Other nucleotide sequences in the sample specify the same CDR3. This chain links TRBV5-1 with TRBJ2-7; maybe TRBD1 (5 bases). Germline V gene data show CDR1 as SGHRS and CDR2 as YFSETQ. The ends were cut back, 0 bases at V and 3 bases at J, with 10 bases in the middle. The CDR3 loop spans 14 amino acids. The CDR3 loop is CASSLDRGSYEQYF. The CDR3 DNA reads TGCGCCAGCAGCTTGGATAGGGGAAGCTACGAGCAGTACTTC.

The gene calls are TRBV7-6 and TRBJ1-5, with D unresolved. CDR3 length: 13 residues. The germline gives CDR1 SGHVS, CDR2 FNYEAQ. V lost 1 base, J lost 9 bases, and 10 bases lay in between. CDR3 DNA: TGTGCCAGCAGCTTAGGGTCCGAATGGCCCCAGCATTTT. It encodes CASSLGSEWPQHF.

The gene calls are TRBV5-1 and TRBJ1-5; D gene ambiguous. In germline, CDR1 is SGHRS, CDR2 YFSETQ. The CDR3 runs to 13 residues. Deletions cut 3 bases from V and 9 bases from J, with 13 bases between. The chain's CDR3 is CASSSDTGGPQHF. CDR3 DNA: TGCGCCAGCAGCTCGGATACCGGTGGGCCCCAGCATTTT.

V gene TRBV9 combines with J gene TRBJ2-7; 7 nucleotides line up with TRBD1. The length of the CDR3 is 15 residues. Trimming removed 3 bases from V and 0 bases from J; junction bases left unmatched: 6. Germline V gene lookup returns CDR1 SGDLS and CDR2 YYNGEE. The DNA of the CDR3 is TGTGCCAGCAGCGCGACAGGGAATCCCTCCTACGAGCAGTACTTC. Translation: CASSATGNPSYEQYF. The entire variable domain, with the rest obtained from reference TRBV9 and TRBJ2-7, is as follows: DSGVTQTPKHLITATGQRVTLRCSPRSGDLSVYWYQQSLDQGLQFLIQYYNGEERAKGNILERFSAQQFPDLHSELNLSSLELGDSALYFCASSATGNPSYEQYFGPGTRLTVT.

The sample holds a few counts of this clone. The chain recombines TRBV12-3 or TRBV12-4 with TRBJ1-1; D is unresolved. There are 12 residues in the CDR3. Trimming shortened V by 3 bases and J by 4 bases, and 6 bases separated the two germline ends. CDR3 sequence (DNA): TGTGCCAGCAGTTTCCAGCGCACTGAAGCTTTCTTT. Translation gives CASSFQRTEAFF.

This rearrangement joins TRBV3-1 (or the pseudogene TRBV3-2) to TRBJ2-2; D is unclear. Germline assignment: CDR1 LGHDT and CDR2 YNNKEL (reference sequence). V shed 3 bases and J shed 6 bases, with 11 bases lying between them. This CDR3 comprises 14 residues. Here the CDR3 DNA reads TGTGCCAGCAGCCAGTGGGGAAGGTCCGGGGAGCTGTTTTTT. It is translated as CASSQWGRSGELFF.

The CDR3 spells CASSFVMNTEAFF. The CDR3 DNA sequence: TGTGCCAGCAGCTTCGTAATGAACACTGAAGCTTTCTTT. The chain is built from TRBV5-4 and TRBJ1-1; D gene ambiguous. Germline V CDR1 and CDR2: SGHNT, YYREEE (reference sequence). CDR3 length: 13 amino acids. V lost 2 bases and J lost 0, with 5 bases in between.